This T cell receptor (beta chain) was sequenced in a study of cytomegalovirus exposure and HLA in healthy donors. Study information: Earlier, 110 million or so unique TCR beta sequences were recovered from about 200 million T cells by an analysis.

Both 60 Vbeta primers and 13 Jbeta primers went into the PCR. Some clones are missing from TCRdb's copy, which holds only in-frame ones; the method was immunoSEQ multiplex PCR. The sample lists 200,000 or so clones; roughly 84% were seen once. The V gene's germline CDR1 is SGHDT and CDR2 YYEEEE. Trimming shortened V by 3 bases and J by 3 bases, and 10 bases separated the two germline ends. The CDR3 length is 13 residues. This chain joins TRBV5-6 and TRBJ2-7, with D possibly TRBD1 on 6 matching bases. Sample: PBMCs. The sequence was collected from a woman aged 45-65 years in good health and CMV-seropositive. The CDR3 spells CASSWRGGYEQYF. The CDR3 region has the DNA TGTGCCAGCAGCTGGAGAGGGGGCTACGAGCAGTACTTC.